These 26 T cell receptor beta chains share one sample of origin, sequenced in a study of Tregs in tolerant kidney transplant recipients. The data were produced by immunoSEQ multiplex PCR, yet TCRdb's version contains in-frame clones alone and is incomplete. The data show 35,000 to 50,000 clones, about 95% seen once. These receptors are not linked to any known antigen. Material: Tregs from blood cultured with allogeneic cells. These receptors came from a human donor in good health.

The chain recombines TRBV6-4 with TRBJ2-3; 8 bases agree with TRBD2. V lost 5 bases to trimming and J lost 4 bases; unmatched junction nucleotides: 8. The CDR3 loop spans 15 amino acids. CDR1 MRHNA and CDR2 SNTAGT come from the germline V gene. The CDR3 here is CASSPLGAGADTQYF. As DNA, the CDR3 is TGTGCCAGCAGTCCTCTCGGAGCGGGGGCAGATACGCAGTATTTT.

The J gene is TRBJ1-5, the V gene TRBV28; no clear D gene. This CDR3 has 18 amino acids. The germline V gene has CDR1 MDHEN and CDR2 SYDVKM. V lost 4 bases, J lost 9 bases, and 28 bases lay in between. CDR3: CASSSSPTVGLSIRPQHF. Written as DNA, the CDR3 is TGTGCCAGCAGTTCCTCTCCAACTGTAGGATTATCTATCAGGCCCCAGCATTTT.

V usage is TRBV6-5 and J usage is TRBJ2-7, with D unresolved. Trimming removed 7 bases from V and 3 bases from J, with 13 bases in between. The CDR3 consists of 13 residues. Germline V CDR1 and CDR2: MNHEY, SVGAGI. The CDR3 region is CASILGPNYEQYF. The CDR3 DNA reads as TGTGCCAGCATTCTAGGACCAAACTACGAGCAGTACTTC.

The chain couples TRBV27 to TRBJ1-1, with D perhaps TRBD1 (6 bases). The CDR3 is 15 amino acids. Germline loops: CDR1 MNHEY, CDR2 SMNVEV (reference sequence). Trimming stripped 0 bases from V and 4 bases from J, with 12 bases between. The CDR3 nucleotides are TGTGCCAGCAGTTTATCCTACAGGGTCTCCACTGAAGCTTTCTTT. It translates to CASSLSYRVSTEAFF.

V and J are TRBV18 and TRBJ2-3, with D perhaps given as TRBD1 or TRBD2 (7 bases each). The V end was cut by 3 bases, the J end by 6 bases, with 25 bases between. The CDR3 contains 18 residues. Germline CDR1 is KGHSH and CDR2 is LQKENI. This CDR3 reads CASSPRALIQGGSDTQYF. The CDR3 DNA sequence: TGTGCCAGCTCACCCCGGGCCCTAATCCAGGGGGGGAGTGATACGCAGTATTTT.

The V call is TRBV5-5, the J call TRBJ1-6, with a weak D call TRBD1 (6 bases). Germline lookup yields CDR1 SGHKS and CDR2 YYEKEE (reference sequence). CDR3 size: 14 residues. V dropped 4 bases and J dropped 10 bases, with 15 bases sitting between them. CDR3 sequence reads: CASSLGPQGSPLHF. The CDR3 DNA reads as TGTGCCAGCAGCCTAGGACCCCAGGGGTCACCCCTCCACTTT.

This clone has more than one count but fewer than ten. The V gene is TRBV5-1, the J gene TRBJ1-2, with D possibly being TRBD1 (5 bases). CDR1 is SGHRS and CDR2 is YFSETQ in the germline V gene. CDR3 length: 12 amino acids. Trimming pared 4 bases from V and 4 bases from J, leaving 8 bases between. This CDR3 reads CASSPDSYGYTF. The CDR3 DNA follows: TGCGCCAGCAGCCCTGACAGCTATGGCTACACCTTC.

The chain uses TRBV5-4 and TRBJ2-1; 7 bases map to TRBD2. The V segment lost 6 bases and the J segment 5 bases; nucleotides outside the gene matches: 14. From germline, CDR1 is SGHNT and CDR2 YYREEE (reference sequence). This CDR3 has 16 residues. The CDR3 DNA reads TGTGCCAGCACGTCCTCCTGGCGGGGGTCCAACAATGAGCAGTTCTTC. It encodes CASTSSWRGSNNEQFF.

The chain uses TRBV2 and TRBJ2-6; no reliable D call. This CDR3 contains 16 residues. Germline-derived CDR1 and CDR2 are SNHLY and FYNNEI. Trimming took off 2 bases at V and 2 bases at J, with 10 bases between the two ends. The CDR3 here is CASSEPQETGANVLTF. The CDR3 bases are TGTGCCAGCAGTGAACCCCAGGAGACTGGGGCCAACGTCCTGACTTTC.

V and J are TRBV10-2 and TRBJ2-7, with D possibly TRBD2 on 5 matching bases. Germline-derived CDR1 and CDR2 are WSHSY and SAAADI. The CDR3 length is 15 residues. V gave up 10 bases and J gave up 3 bases, with 22 bases separating them. CDR3 nucleotides: TGCGCCATCTCGGACCCGGGAACCCCCCTCTACGAGCAGTACTTC. Amino acid sequence: CAISDPGTPLYEQYF.

The V gene is TRBV10-3, the J gene TRBJ1-2; a possible D gene is TRBD1 (5 bases). The CDR3 spans 14 residues. Germline V CDR1 and CDR2: ENHRY, SYGVKD. Trimming shortened V by 6 bases and J by 3 bases, and 14 bases separated the two germline ends. The CDR3 here is CAIRRGLSDYGYTF. The CDR3 DNA sequence: TGTGCCATCAGAAGGGGACTAAGCGACTATGGCTACACCTTC.

The chain uses TRBV5-4 and TRBJ2-7; the match to TRBD2 covers 14 bases. V lost 0 bases to trimming and J lost 4 bases; unmatched junction nucleotides: 3. Germline-derived CDR1 and CDR2 are SGHNT and YYREEE (reference sequence). The CDR3 contains 16 residues. The CDR3 loop reads CASSLGGLAGVYEQYF. In DNA, the CDR3 is TGTGCCAGCAGCTTGGGGGGACTAGCGGGAGTTTACGAGCAGTACTTC.

The chain uses TRBV25-1 and TRBJ2-2; 7 bases map to TRBD2. Germline assignment: CDR1 MGHDK and CDR2 SYGVNS. The V gene end was trimmed by 4 bases and the J gene end by 2 bases; junction bases not matched to a gene: 4. The CDR3 loop spans 15 amino acids. The CDR3 here is CASSAAGPNTGELFF. The CDR3, as DNA: TGTGCCAGCAGTGCAGCGGGACCTAACACCGGGGAGCTGTTTTTT.

This chain joins TRBV5-1 and TRBJ2-3; TRBD1 matches 9 bases. The CDR3 has 15 amino acids. Germline-derived CDR1 and CDR2 are SGHRS and YFSETQ. V lost 3 bases and J lost 1; bases outside the gene matches: 3. The CDR3 DNA follows: TGCGCCAGCAGCTGGACAGGGGAACGCACAGATACGCAGTATTTT. It codes for CASSWTGERTDTQYF.

The CDR3: CASSRDSYNEQFF. CDR3 sequence (DNA): TGTGCCAGCAGTCGGGACAGCTACAATGAGCAGTTCTTC. This rearrangement joins TRBV6-5 to TRBJ2-1; 7 bases agree with TRBD1. Germline V CDR1 and CDR2: MNHEY, SVGAGI. CDR3 length: 13 amino acids. V lost 5 bases and J lost 3; bases outside the gene matches: 1.

V and J are TRBV5-1 and TRBJ1-4; D remains unclear. In germline, CDR1 is SGHRS, CDR2 YFSETQ. The ends were cut back, 0 bases at V and 2 bases at J, with 5 bases in the middle. This CDR3 comprises 14 residues. The CDR3, as DNA: TGCGCCAGCAGCTTGGGAGGGACTAATGAAAAACTGTTTTTT. This translates into CASSLGGTNEKLFF.

This sequence joins TRBV6-4 and TRBJ2-1, with D possibly called TRBD1 or TRBD2 (5 bases each). CDR3 length equals 15 residues. The germline V gene has CDR1 MRHNA and CDR2 SNTAGT. The V gene lost 4 bases and the J gene lost 6 bases, with 16 bases spanning the gap. CDR3 sequence (DNA): TGTGCCAGCAGTGTTATGGCAGGGAGAGGCAATGAGCAGTTCTTC. Translating gives CASSVMAGRGNEQFF.

The chain couples TRBV5-5 to TRBJ2-4; 9 nucleotides align to TRBD1. V was pared by 4 bases and J by 8 bases, with 13 bases of the junction left unmatched. Germline V gives CDR1 SGHKS, CDR2 YYEKEE (reference sequence). The CDR3 runs 16 residues. As DNA, the CDR3 is TGTGCCAGCAGCCCGATATCCCCAGGACAGGGGTACATTCAGTACTTC. Translated, it gives CASSPISPGQGYIQYF.

The V call is TRBV6-1, the J call TRBJ2-2, with 7 positions matching TRBD1. This CDR3 region has 13 residues. J was trimmed by 4 bases and V by 8 bases; bases with no gene match: 4. The V gene's germline CDR1 is MNHNS and CDR2 SASEGT. The CDR3 bases are TGTGCCAGCTTAGACAGGGCCACCGGGGAGCTGTTTTTT. The encoded protein is CASLDRATGELFF.

The chain combines TRBV18 with TRBJ2-2; weak D call: TRBD1 (5 bases). The CDR3 runs 14 residues. V lost 3 bases and J lost 8, with 13 bases in between. Looked up from germline, CDR1 is KGHSH and CDR2 is LQKENI. The CDR3: CASSPRRENGELFF. In DNA form, the CDR3 reads TGTGCCAGCTCACCGCGCAGGGAAAATGGGGAGCTGTTTTTT.

This chain joins TRBV2 and TRBJ2-1; D not certain. This CDR3 contains 14 residues. Germline CDR1 is SNHLY and CDR2 is FYNNEI. The V end was cut by 5 bases, the J end by 3 bases, with 11 bases between. CDR3 nucleotide sequence: TGTGCCAGCAGTATAGGGCGGTACTACAATGAGCAGTTCTTC. It translates to CASSIGRYYNEQFF.

The chain joins TRBV6-1 to TRBJ2-1; tentatively, D is TRBD2 (5 bases). The V gene's germline CDR1 is MNHNS and CDR2 SASEGT. The length of the CDR3 is 15 residues. Trimming left V 2 bases short and J 2 bases short, with 10 bases between. The chain's CDR3 is CASSESGYPYNEQFF. CDR3 nucleotides: TGTGCCAGCAGTGAATCGGGATACCCCTACAATGAGCAGTTCTTC.

The V call is TRBV2, the J call TRBJ1-1, with TRBD1 matching over 7 bases. Germline V lookup: CDR1 SNHLY, CDR2 FYNNEI. The length of the CDR3 is 13 residues. V shed 0 bases, J shed 8 bases, and the junction held 3 bases outside the gene matches. The DNA of the CDR3 is TGTGCCAGCAGTGAAGCACGGGACAGAGAAGCTTTCTTT. Translating it yields CASSEARDREAFF.

The chain combines TRBV7-9 with TRBJ2-1; either TRBD1 or TRBD2 may fit D (5 bases each). This CDR3 region has 12 residues. CDR1 and CDR2 (germline): SEHNR, FQNEAQ (reference sequence). V shed 10 bases and J shed 6 bases, with 13 bases lying between them. The CDR3 loop is CANRGPSNEQFF. CDR3 DNA: TGTGCCAACCGGGGCCCCTCCAATGAGCAGTTCTTC.

The chain recombines TRBV5-4 with TRBJ2-5; TRBD2 matches at 12 bases. CDR1 SGHNT and CDR2 YYREEE come from the germline V gene (reference sequence). The CDR3 contains 15 residues. The V and J ends lost 5 bases and 7 bases, in that order; junction bases with no gene match: 9. CDR3 DNA sequence: TGTGCCAGCAGGCCCCGACTAGCGGGAGAAGGGACCCAGTACTTC. Translating it yields CASRPRLAGEGTQYF.

The chain has TRBV11-2 and TRBJ2-7, with 9 positions matching TRBD2. Germline loops: CDR1 SGHAT, CDR2 FQNNGV. V lost 5 bases to trimming and J lost 5 bases; unmatched junction nucleotides: 4. The CDR3 consists of 13 residues. The CDR3 nucleotides are TGTGCCAGCAGCCCCGGACTAGCGAACGAGCAGTACTTC. Residues: CASSPGLANEQYF.